This T cell receptor (beta chain) was identified during a study of human T cells and chemical hapten exposure. Time point given: patch test 2, 6 weeks after DPC sensitization. Treatment specified: therapeutic diphenylcyclopropenone sensitization with weekly scalp DPC. Study outcomes and limitations: Expanded TCRs were compared with controls, and the expanded TCRs formed significantly more large CDR3 similarity clusters. The number of TCRs above 1 in 1000 frequency did not change after DPC sensitization.

In the original analysis: A per-sample median of about 95,000 TCRs was observed, with counts ranging from about 23,224 to 690,600. TCRdb independently ran MiXCR on the RACE reads; one entry per CDR3 protein. TCRdb assigned the V and J calls; the authors' analysis was not used. The table shows about 84,000 distinct CDR3 sequences, with about 10% occurring only once. This clonotype was detected many times. The antigen remains unidentified. The V and J ends lost 0 bases and 3 bases respectively, with 13 bases between them. From germline, CDR1 is SGHNT and CDR2 YYREEE (reference sequence). The CDR3 runs 15 residues.

Sequenced material: whole blood, taken in connection with sensitization to the hapten diphenylcyclopropenone (DPC). The chain recombines TRBV5-4 with TRBJ2-7, with D perhaps TRBD2 (6 bases). The clonotype originates from a woman in her forties or fifties with alopecia areata. Some clones in this sample may be carry-over from other donors' samples. The CDR3: CASSLEEGLLYEQYF. For the CDR3, the DNA is TGTGCCAGCAGCTTGGAGGAGGGCCTCCTCTACGAGCAGTACTTC. The full variable domain, with the rest looked up from reference TRBV5-4 and TRBJ2-7, is ETGVTQSPTHLIKTRGQQVTLRCSSQSGHNTVSWYQQALGQGPQFIFQYYREEENGRGNFPPRFSGLQFPNYSSELNVNALELDDSALYLCASSLEEGLLYEQYFGPGTRLTVT.